This TCR beta chain stems from a study of blood T cell repertoires in COVID-19 (dated by TCRdb to about 2020). Study-level background: Collaborator samples came from the United States, Italy and Spain and covered acute and convalescent phases of COVID-19. The prospective study material was composed of cDNA or gDNA derived from T cells, B-cell-depleted T cells, or PBMCs. Subjects who had been exposed to COVID-19, were actively infected with it, or had recovered from it provided the deeply sampled blood TCRbeta repertoires that made up the dataset. The repertoires were made available in a free public database intended to serve as a resource for research on the immune response to SARS-CoV-2. Samples were obtained from the ongoing ImmuneRACE study (first 160 participants) and from over a thousand subjects provided by 6 global collaborators. Sample metadata almost always included a de-identified subject ID, COVID-19 status, age in years and sex. Where available, HLA class I and class II types were obtained from metadata supplied by the sample provider rather than from assay-based typing. General findings and caveats noted by the study authors: Clinical and demographic metadata were provided uncurated, with the amount varying by source and participant.

In the prospective study, participants were roughly 18 to 90 years old, resided in about two dozen geographic areas of the United States, and were enrolled through a virtual design. In the prospective study, participants were assigned to cohorts based on the clinical history participants reported in a screening survey and a study questionnaire. For ImmuneRACE Cohort 3, a participant was defined as recovered based on two consecutive negative NP/OP PCR tests, clearance by a healthcare professional, or resolution of symptoms. Each participant in the prospective study had whole blood, serum and a nasopharyngeal or oropharyngeal swab collected by mobile phlebotomists. Additional blood draws and questionnaires over an approximately two-month period could optionally be provided by prospective study participants. Before DNA extraction, prospective study blood samples were shipped either frozen or at room temperature.

Details on this clone: Its antigen remains unidentified. No qualities accompany the bases; no much larger clone lies one base away.

TCRbeta CDR3 regions were amplified from genomic DNA by means of the immunoSEQ Assay, a bias-controlled multiplex PCR. As for the original processing: Nucleated cell counts per sample were estimated from amplification of reference gene primers within the assay. Sequence reads were collapsed and filtered to measure the absolute abundance of every unique TCRbeta CDR3 rearrangement. For each sample, productive Simpson clonality was calculated by taking the square root of Simpson's diversity index across productive rearrangements. TCRdb holds this immuneACCESS table with in-frame rearrangements only. Some clones are missing; in checked studies, unresolved V genes explain under half, and the rest has no known cause. The DNA gave D and trimming, while V, J and clone size come from that table. The sample yields under 300,000 clones; around 86% were counted once. The ten largest make up under 2% of the sample.

CDR1 MGHRA and CDR2 YSYEKL were looked up in the germline V gene. V loses 2 bases of germline sequence and J loses 2 bases, and the interval between the two ends is 21 bases. The CDR3 has 19 amino acids, counting the end cysteine and phenylalanine. Just the 57-base CDR3 DNA is kept, in frame starting at base 1. The TCR sequence derives from a woman in her 50s who had recovered from COVID-19. The chain is assembled from TRBV4-1 and TRBJ1-4; the best D guess is TRBD1, with 6 bases matching. The sequencing sample was made of PBMCs or T cells enriched from blood (not recorded which). The CDR3: CASSQSNPAGGSTNEKLFF. The DNA reads TGCGCCAGCAGCCAATCCAACCCGGCGGGGGGCAGTACTAATGAAAAACTGTTTTTT.